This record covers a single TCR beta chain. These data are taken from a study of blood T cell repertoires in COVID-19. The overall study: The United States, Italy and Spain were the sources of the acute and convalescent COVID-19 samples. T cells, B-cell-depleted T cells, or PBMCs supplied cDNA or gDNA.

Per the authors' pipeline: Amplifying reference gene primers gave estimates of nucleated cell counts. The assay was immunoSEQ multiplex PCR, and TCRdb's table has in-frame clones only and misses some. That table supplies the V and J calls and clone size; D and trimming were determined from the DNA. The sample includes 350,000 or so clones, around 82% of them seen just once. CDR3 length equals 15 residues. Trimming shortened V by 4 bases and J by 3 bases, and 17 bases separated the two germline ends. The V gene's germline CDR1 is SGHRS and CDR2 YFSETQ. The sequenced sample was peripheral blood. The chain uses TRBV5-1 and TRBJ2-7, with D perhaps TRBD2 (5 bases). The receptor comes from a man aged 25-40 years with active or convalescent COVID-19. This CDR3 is CASSPGLSHYYEQYF. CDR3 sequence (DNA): TGCGCCAGCAGCCCTGGACTGTCCCATTACTACGAGCAGTACTTC.